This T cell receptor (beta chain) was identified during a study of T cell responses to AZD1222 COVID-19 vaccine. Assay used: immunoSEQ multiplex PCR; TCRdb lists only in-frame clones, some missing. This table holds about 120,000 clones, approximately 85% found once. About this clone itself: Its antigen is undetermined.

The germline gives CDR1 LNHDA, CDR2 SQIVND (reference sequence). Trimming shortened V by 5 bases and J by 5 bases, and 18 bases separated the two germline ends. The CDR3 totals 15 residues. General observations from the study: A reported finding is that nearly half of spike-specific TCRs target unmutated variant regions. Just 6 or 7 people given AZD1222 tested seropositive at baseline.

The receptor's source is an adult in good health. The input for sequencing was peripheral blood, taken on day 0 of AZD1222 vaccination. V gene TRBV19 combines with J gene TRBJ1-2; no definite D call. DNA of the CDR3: TGTGCCAGTAGTGTAATAGTGGGAGCTCTGTATGGCTACACCTTC. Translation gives CASSVIVGALYGYTF.